One TCR beta chain is described in this entry. Its matching antigen is unknown. Only in-frame clones appear in the TCRdb table, and some are missing; sequencing was by immunoSEQ multiplex PCR. Of 11,000 to 15,000 clones in the sample, roughly 70% were seen once. The sample comes from a study of tumor-infiltrating lymphocytes in localized non-small cell lung cancer. In the study overall: The cohort mixed smokers and never-smokers, several histologies, and some post-neoadjuvant-chemotherapy samples. Resected tumor was paired with non-adjacent uninvolved lung from the same patient.

General study points: Only some patients had TCR sequencing, depending on available tissue.

Germline V CDR1 and CDR2: SGHTA, FQGNSA. The CDR3 sequence is 13 residues long. Trimming stripped 6 bases from V and 3 bases from J, with 9 bases between. V is TRBV7-2 and J is TRBJ1-5; D gene uncertain. The sample was uninvolved lung tissue not adjacent to the tumor. This clonotype originated in a human donor with non-small cell lung cancer. The CDR3 coding sequence is TGTGCCAGCAGGGCAGGCCTCAATCAGCCCCAGCATTTT. Translating gives CASRAGLNQPQHF. The whole variable domain, remainder taken from reference TRBV7-2 and TRBJ1-5, is GAGVSQSPSNKVTEKGKDVELRCDPISGHTALYWYRQSLGQGLEFLIYFQGNSAPDKSGLPSDRFSAERTGGSVSTLTIQRTQQEDSAVYLCASRAGLNQPQHFGDGTRLSIL.